The present TCR beta chain was sequenced within a study of blood T cell repertoires in COVID-19. Whole-study context: Samples came from the United States, Italy and Spain, spanning acute and convalescent COVID-19. Sources were T cells, B-cell-depleted T cells, or PBMCs; the material itself was cDNA or gDNA.

Original processing notes: Researchers report that nucleated cell counts were estimated from reference gene primer amplification. Sequencing used immunoSEQ multiplex PCR; TCRdb keeps in-frame clones, though not all of them. V and J calls and clone size are copied from that table; D and trimming were computed from the DNA. The table lists 200,000 or so clones, 88% of them singletons. The junction had 10 bases not matched to a gene; V was cut back by 5 bases and J by 3 bases. This CDR3 comprises 16 residues. The V gene's germline CDR1 is SGHTA and CDR2 FQGNSA. This sequence was found in a man aged 70-80 years with active or convalescent COVID-19. Input material: peripheral blood. The chain recombines TRBV7-2 with TRBJ2-5; 9 bases line up with TRBD2. The DNA of the CDR3 is TGTGCCAGCAGCATTCTAAGACTAGCGGTAGAAGAGACCCAGTACTTC. Protein product: CASSILRLAVEETQYF.